This TCR beta chain originates from a study of blood T cell repertoires in COVID-19. Study in general: Spain, Italy and the United States supplied samples that represented acute and convalescent COVID-19. T cells, B-cell-depleted T cells, or PBMCs provided the cDNA or gDNA that served as material.

Using immunoSEQ multiplex PCR, the repertoire was profiled, and TCRdb retains in-frame clones only, with some absent. The sample lists about 190,000 clones, around 87% seen once, with roughly 0.56% in the top ten. From germline, CDR1 is SNHLY and CDR2 FYNNEI. J lost 6 bases, V lost 5 bases, and 7 bases had no gene match. CDR3 size: 15 residues. The TCR originated in a man between 45 and 60 years old with acute or convalescent COVID-19. The V and J genes are TRBV2 and TRBJ2-1; 10 bases are a match to TRBD2. Material: peripheral blood. CDR3 sequence: CASSFLAGVRNEQFF. DNA of the CDR3: TGTGCCAGCAGTTTCCTAGCGGGAGTTCGCAATGAGCAGTTCTTC.